The 2 T cell receptor beta chains reported below all come from one sample, sequenced in a study of T cells in Graves' hyperthyroidism and ophthalmopathy. Amplified TCR beta CDR3 regions derived from RNA transcripts. An initial round of RT-PCR targeting the TCR CDR3 relied on the HTBI primer set. TCRdb analysed the multiplex PCR reads with MiXCR anew, one entry per CDR3 protein. The data contain roughly 260,000 distinct CDR3 sequences, roughly 15% of them singletons. The sample comprised blood. These receptors came from a woman aged 40 to 55 with Graves' hyperthyroidism that later progressed to Graves' ophthalmopathy.

In its sample, this clonotype was seen many times. The chain uses TRBV12-3 or TRBV12-4 and TRBJ1-2, with D uncertain. V was clipped by 1 base and J by 5 bases, with 14 bases between them. The length of the CDR3 is 15 residues. As DNA, the CDR3 is TGTGCCAGCAGTTTAGGTCGGCGGACTGATTATGGCTACACCTTC. Protein: CASSLGRRTDYGYTF.

This clonotype was seen repeatedly, ten times or more. This sequence joins TRBV4-2 and TRBJ2-3, with TRBD2 matching 8 bases. Germline V gene data show CDR1 as LGHNA and CDR2 as YNFKEQ. This CDR3 is 18 amino acids long. The V gene end was trimmed by 0 bases and the J gene end by 0 bases; junction bases not matched to a gene: 8. The CDR3 loop is CASSQDQQRELSTDTQYF. In nucleotides, the CDR3 is TGTGCCAGCAGCCAAGATCAGCAGCGGGAGTTGAGCACAGATACGCAGTATTTT.